Listed below are T cell receptor beta chains from one sample, sequenced in a study of blood T cell repertoires in COVID-19. The method was immunoSEQ multiplex PCR; TCRdb's version includes in-frame clones alone and lacks a portion of them. The data hold about 47,000 clones, with around nine tenths observed a single time. The sample comprised peripheral blood. Every receptor here comes from a human donor with active COVID-19. The donor label of this sample is uncertain. CDR3s leave out the opening cysteine and the closing phenylalanine or tryptophan. The size field is filled for only some rows; it gives once, few, many or a size class.

v_call: TRBV30; clone_size: -; j_call: TRBJ1-6; cdr3_aa: AWSVLGQGDSPLH
v_call: TRBV7-9; clone_size: -; j_call: TRBJ2-7; cdr3_aa: ASSLAKRLAGGPYEQY
v_call: TRBV5-4; clone_size: -; j_call: TRBJ2-7; cdr3_aa: ASSWGGGTSVYEQY
v_call: TRBV15; clone_size: -; j_call: TRBJ2-7; cdr3_aa: ATSRDEMTRDRPYEQY
v_call: TRBV28; clone_size: -; j_call: TRBJ2-6; cdr3_aa: ASSLIGSSGANVLT
v_call: TRBV11-3; clone_size: -; j_call: TRBJ2-3; cdr3_aa: ASRPRTSGGGTDTQY
v_call: TRBV11-2; clone_size: -; j_call: TRBJ1-3; cdr3_aa: ASSPSSGGNTIY
v_call: TRBV11-3; clone_size: -; j_call: TRBJ1-2; cdr3_aa: ASSALGQYFVDGYT
v_call: TRBV7-8; clone_size: -; j_call: TRBJ2-1; cdr3_aa: ASSLVGGPGYEQF
v_call: TRBV7-9; clone_size: -; j_call: TRBJ1-6; cdr3_aa: ASSLVGQGNSPLH
v_call: TRBV27; clone_size: -; j_call: TRBJ2-1; cdr3_aa: ASSSPGTGNEQF
v_call: TRBV7-9; clone_size: -; j_call: TRBJ1-1; cdr3_aa: ASSRDMNTEAF
v_call: TRBV21-1; clone_size: -; j_call: TRBJ2-7; cdr3_aa: ASSKIFVSTAHEQY
v_call: TRBV9; clone_size: -; j_call: TRBJ1-1; cdr3_aa: ASSGALRAGNTEAF
v_call: TRBV2; clone_size: -; j_call: TRBJ2-5; cdr3_aa: ASSDGRGETQY
v_call: TRBV7-2; clone_size: -; j_call: TRBJ1-1; cdr3_aa: ASRYKQGVSEAF
v_call: TRBV6-2/TRBV6-3; clone_size: -; j_call: TRBJ2-4; cdr3_aa: ASTSSVGIQY
v_call: TRBV7-2; clone_size: -; j_call: TRBJ2-7; cdr3_aa: ASSPGTAYREQY
v_call: TRBV5-1; clone_size: few; j_call: TRBJ1-2; cdr3_aa: ASNRNQPLDGYT
v_call: TRBV11-3; clone_size: -; j_call: TRBJ2-5; cdr3_aa: ASSADTTYQETQY
v_call: TRBV11-3; clone_size: once; j_call: TRBJ1-2; cdr3_aa: ASSLPGARYGYT
v_call: TRBV28; clone_size: -; j_call: TRBJ2-3; cdr3_aa: ASSTQFIAGALTDTQY
v_call: TRBV6-2/TRBV6-3; clone_size: -; j_call: TRBJ2-7; cdr3_aa: ASSPYAGLTYEQY
v_call: TRBV27; clone_size: -; j_call: TRBJ1-1; cdr3_aa: ASRRTGVTEAF
v_call: TRBV6-2/TRBV6-3; clone_size: -; j_call: TRBJ2-7; cdr3_aa: ASSPAGTALEQY
v_call: TRBV6-5; clone_size: -; j_call: TRBJ2-2; cdr3_aa: ASSRLLNTGELF
v_call: TRBV13; clone_size: -; j_call: TRBJ2-7; cdr3_aa: ASSLGRGAGEQY
v_call: TRBV6-5; clone_size: -; j_call: TRBJ2-3; cdr3_aa: ASTRVEDTQY
v_call: TRBV3-1/TRBV3-2; clone_size: -; j_call: TRBJ2-3; cdr3_aa: ASSLRDTQY
v_call: TRBV5-4; clone_size: -; j_call: TRBJ1-2; cdr3_aa: ASSSDGNYGYT
v_call: TRBV19; clone_size: -; j_call: TRBJ2-1; cdr3_aa: ASSTALWDSPF
v_call: TRBV18; clone_size: -; j_call: TRBJ1-1; cdr3_aa: ASSPLGAGNTEAF
v_call: TRBV12-3/TRBV12-4; clone_size: few; j_call: TRBJ1-1; cdr3_aa: ASSSRGVAF
v_call: TRBV3-1/TRBV3-2; clone_size: -; j_call: TRBJ2-7; cdr3_aa: ASSQFTDSYEQY
v_call: TRBV2; clone_size: -; j_call: TRBJ1-5; cdr3_aa: ASTAGTGGNQPQH
v_call: TRBV7-2; clone_size: -; j_call: TRBJ1-5; cdr3_aa: ASRTGTQPQH
v_call: TRBV5-1; clone_size: -; j_call: TRBJ2-5; cdr3_aa: ASQGLETQY
v_call: TRBV7-8; clone_size: -; j_call: TRBJ2-7; cdr3_aa: ASSLAGSSYEQY
v_call: TRBV6-5; clone_size: -; j_call: TRBJ1-1; cdr3_aa: ASRVGQNTEAF
v_call: TRBV7-8; clone_size: -; j_call: TRBJ2-7; cdr3_aa: ASRASGSSYEQY
v_call: TRBV9; clone_size: -; j_call: TRBJ2-7; cdr3_aa: ASSVTPQTGEQY
v_call: TRBV28; clone_size: -; j_call: TRBJ1-2; cdr3_aa: ASSLGIGQGYGYT
v_call: TRBV19; clone_size: -; j_call: TRBJ2-2; cdr3_aa: ASIPGVRAGESGELF
v_call: TRBV18; clone_size: -; j_call: TRBJ2-1; cdr3_aa: ASSPQGVDNEQF
v_call: TRBV24-1; clone_size: -; j_call: TRBJ2-1; cdr3_aa: ATSAAGGNEQF
v_call: TRBV2; clone_size: -; j_call: TRBJ2-2; cdr3_aa: ASSVGGRGTGELF
v_call: TRBV28; clone_size: -; j_call: TRBJ2-1; cdr3_aa: ASRETSEQF
v_call: TRBV29-1; clone_size: -; j_call: TRBJ2-1; cdr3_aa: SVEAASGSIDEQF
v_call: TRBV19; clone_size: many; j_call: TRBJ1-1; cdr3_aa: ATASWDRGGRNTEAF
v_call: TRBV29-1; clone_size: -; j_call: TRBJ2-7; cdr3_aa: SVAGTSGIVYEQY